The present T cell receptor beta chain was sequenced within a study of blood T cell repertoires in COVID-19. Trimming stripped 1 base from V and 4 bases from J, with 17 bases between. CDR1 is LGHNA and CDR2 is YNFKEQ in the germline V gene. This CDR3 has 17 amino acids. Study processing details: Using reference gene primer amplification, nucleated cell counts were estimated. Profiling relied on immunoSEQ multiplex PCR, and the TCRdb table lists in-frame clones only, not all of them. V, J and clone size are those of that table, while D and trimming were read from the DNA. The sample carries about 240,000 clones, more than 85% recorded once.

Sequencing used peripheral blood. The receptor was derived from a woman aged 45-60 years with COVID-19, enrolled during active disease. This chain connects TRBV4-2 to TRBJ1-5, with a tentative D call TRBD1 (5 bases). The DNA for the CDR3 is TGTGCCAGCAGCCAAGGAAGGGCAGGGTCCTTAAATCAGCCCCAGCATTTT. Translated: CASSQGRAGSLNQPQHF.